Reported below is one T cell receptor (beta chain). No antigen is known for it. The repertoire was sequenced with immunoSEQ multiplex PCR; TCRdb's copy has only in-frame clones and lacks some. The sample lists around 150,000 clones, around four fifths occurring once. V lost 1 base and J lost 0, with 12 bases in between. The CDR3 has 16 amino acids. Germline values: CDR1 GTSNPN, CDR2 SVGIG (reference sequence). This sample stems from a study of cytomegalovirus exposure and HLA in healthy donors. Study outcomes and limitations: Both high specificity and high sensitivity reportedly marked the classifier's diagnosis of cytomegalovirus status. Most TCR sequences were seen very rarely across donors, but some public TCRs occurred in many.

Sequenced input: PBMCs. The source of this sequence is a man aged 25 to 40 in good health and CMV-seropositive. The chain links TRBV30 to TRBJ1-4; TRBD1 is a possible D gene (5 bases). The CDR3 nucleotides read TGTGCCTGGAGTGGGGGGGTCGGGGCAACTAATGAAAAACTGTTTTTT. Its translation is CAWSGGVGATNEKLFF.